This T cell receptor (beta chain) was found in a study of blood T cells in healthy people across ages. Study-wide findings and caveats: CMV status of donors was not determined, possibly confounding expanded clonotype changes.

This clonotype was observed many times. No antigen is known for it. This CDR3 is 12 amino acids long. Germline values: CDR1 SQVTM, CDR2 ANQGSEA. V lost 6 bases and J lost 6, with 14 bases in between. Primed by a sample-barcoded 5' primer and a J-beta primer mix, a second PCR proceeded for about 6 to 11 cycles. TCRdb used MiXCR to reprocess the 5' RACE reads, holding one entry per CDR3 protein. The table has over 300,000 distinct CDR3 sequences, roughly half seen once. This TCR was sampled from a man between 60 and 70 years old in good health. The chain employs TRBV29-1 and TRBJ1-2; D possibly corresponds to TRBD1 (6 bases). Sequenced: blood. This CDR3 reads CSVEQGWDGYTF. CDR3 DNA sequence: TGCAGCGTCGAACAGGGATGGGATGGCTACACCTTC.